Below, 27 T cell receptor beta chains from the same sample are listed, as sequenced in a study of T cell responses to AZD1222 COVID-19 vaccine. Only in-frame clones appear in the TCRdb table, and some are missing; sequencing was by immunoSEQ multiplex PCR. The sample has more than 95,000 clones, 85% to 90% seen once. Sample: peripheral blood, taken on day 0 of AZD1222 vaccination. Receptor source: an adult in good health.

The chain combines TRBV7-3 with TRBJ2-1, with unresolved D. Trimming cost V 5 bases and J 0 bases, with 11 bases left between them. CDR3 length: 15 residues. CDR1 and CDR2 (germline): SGHTA, FQGTGA. The DNA for the CDR3 is TGTGCCAGCAGCCCCCAACCAAGCTCCTACAATGAGCAGTTCTTC. It is translated as CASSPQPSSYNEQFF.

The chain uses TRBV4-3 and TRBJ1-6, with D maybe TRBD1 (5 bases). The length of the CDR3 is 13 residues. Germline lookup yields CDR1 LGHNA and CDR2 YSLEER. The germline V and J ends were trimmed by 1 base and 7 bases, with 5 bases remaining between them. For the CDR3, the DNA is TGCGCCAGCAGCCAAGCAGGGAATTCACCCCTCCACTTT. Amino acid sequence: CASSQAGNSPLHF.

The V gene is TRBV27, the J gene TRBJ2-7, with 10 nucleotides matching TRBD2. There are 15 residues in the CDR3. Germline loops: CDR1 MNHEY, CDR2 SMNVEV (reference sequence). V shed 5 bases and J 8 bases; nucleotides not matched to a gene: 12. The CDR3, as DNA: TGTGCCAGCAGTCCGTCAGCGGGGGGGATGGGCCAGCAGTACTTC. It yields the protein CASSPSAGGMGQQYF.

The chain links TRBV30 to TRBJ2-7; D unclear. The CDR3 is made up of 13 amino acids. Trimming left V 0 bases short and J 2 bases short, with 8 bases between. The germline V gene encodes CDR1 GTSNPN and CDR2 SVGIG (reference sequence). The CDR3 sequence: CAWSVSLAYEQYF. CDR3 sequence (DNA): TGTGCCTGGAGTGTTAGTCTAGCCTACGAGCAGTACTTC. Full variable domain (outside the CDR3, taken from reference TRBV30 and TRBJ2-7): SQTIHQWPATLVQPVGSPLSLECTVEGTSNPNLYWYRQAAGRGLQLLFYSVGIGQISSEVPQNLSASRPQDRQFILSSKKLLLSDSGFYLCAWSVSLAYEQYFGPGTRLTVT.

This chain joins TRBV19 and TRBJ1-1, with a tentative D call TRBD1 (6 bases). V dropped 6 bases and J dropped 0 bases, with 14 bases sitting between them. The CDR3 totals 15 residues. Germline V gene data show CDR1 as LNHDA and CDR2 as SQIVND (reference sequence). The CDR3 DNA follows: TGTGCCAGTAGACCGTCAGACAGGCTGAACACTGAAGCTTTCTTT. It is translated as CASRPSDRLNTEAFF.

The V and J genes are TRBV2 and TRBJ2-2, with 9 bases that match TRBD2. The CDR3 is 16 residues long. Per the germline V gene, CDR1 is SNHLY and CDR2 is FYNNEI. The V gene end was trimmed by 5 bases and the J gene end by 3 bases; junction bases not matched to a gene: 7. The CDR3 DNA sequence: TGTGCCAGCAGTCCTTTAGCGGGAGCTGACACCGGGGAGCTGTTTTTT. This translates into CASSPLAGADTGELFF.

The chain joins TRBV11-1 to TRBJ1-6; unclear D gene. The germline gives CDR1 SGHAT, CDR2 FQDESV (reference sequence). Trimming shortened V by 1 base and J by 6 bases, and 10 bases separated the two germline ends. The CDR3 extends over 15 amino acids. The CDR3: CASSLDGETNSPLHF. Here the CDR3 DNA reads TGTGCCAGCAGCTTAGACGGGGAGACTAATTCACCCCTCCACTTT.

The chain joins TRBV18 to TRBJ2-6, with D possibly TRBD2 on 5 matching bases. This CDR3 region has 18 residues. CDR1 KGHSH and CDR2 LQKENI come from the germline V gene. V was clipped by 0 bases and J by 4 bases, with 16 bases between them. The CDR3 sequence: CASSPPPPGLVGANVLTF. The CDR3, as DNA: TGTGCCAGCTCACCACCCCCTCCGGGATTGGTGGGGGCCAACGTCCTGACTTTC.

CDR3 amino acids: CASSAAGVGNSPLHF. In nucleotides, the CDR3 is TGTGCCAGCAGCGCCGCAGGGGTTGGGAATTCACCCCTCCACTTT. The genes are TRBV9 and TRBJ1-6, with D maybe TRBD1 (6 bases). V lost 3 bases, J lost 7 bases, and 14 bases lay in between. The germline CDR1 and CDR2 sequences are SGDLS and YYNGEE. CDR3 length: 15 residues.

The gene calls are TRBV14 and TRBJ1-2, with unresolved D. CDR1 and CDR2 from the germline V gene are SGHDN and FVKESK. V dropped 4 bases and J dropped 4 bases, with 16 bases sitting between them. The CDR3 has 15 amino acids. CDR3 sequence: CASSPFLGDPYGYTF. Written as DNA, the CDR3 is TGTGCCAGCAGCCCTTTCTTAGGTGATCCCTATGGCTACACCTTC.

The rearrangement links TRBV5-6 to TRBJ1-2, with 9 positions matching TRBD1. The CDR3 covers 15 residues. The germline V gene has CDR1 SGHDT and CDR2 YYEEEE. The junction had 5 bases not matched to a gene; V was cut back by 3 bases and J by 2 bases. CDR3 sequence reads: CASSSLGQGNYGYTF. CDR3 bases: TGTGCCAGCAGCTCGCTAGGACAGGGGAACTATGGCTACACCTTC.

This CDR3 reads CASSFGTGAGREGGYTF. The CDR3 region has the DNA TGTGCCAGCAGTTTTGGTACGGGGGCTGGTCGTGAGGGTGGCTACACCTTC. The chain has TRBV27 and TRBJ1-2; weak D call: TRBD1 (6 bases). This CDR3 region has 17 residues. Trimming shortened V by 3 bases and J by 7 bases, and 24 bases separated the two germline ends. Germline assignment: CDR1 MNHEY and CDR2 SMNVEV (reference sequence).

This chain joins TRBV9 and TRBJ2-3; D unresolved. V lost 2 bases to trimming and J lost 1 base, with 11 bases between them. CDR3 size: 15 residues. The germline V gene has CDR1 SGDLS and CDR2 YYNGEE. The CDR3 DNA reads as TGTGCCAGCAGCGTTACAGCTCATGGCACAGATACGCAGTATTTT. Its translation: CASSVTAHGTDTQYF.

J is TRBJ1-1 and V is TRBV3-1 (or the pseudogene TRBV3-2); 7 nucleotides align to TRBD1. This CDR3 is 15 amino acids long. Unmatched junction bases numbered 8, after V lost 3 bases and J lost 4 bases. From germline, CDR1 is LGHDT and CDR2 YNNKEL (reference sequence). CDR3: CASSQGTAWGTEAFF. The CDR3 DNA follows: TGTGCCAGCAGCCAGGGGACAGCTTGGGGCACTGAAGCTTTCTTT.

This chain uses TRBV5-1 with TRBJ2-5; 10 bases are a match to TRBD2. The CDR3 totals 15 residues. Germline CDR1 is SGHRS and CDR2 is YFSETQ. J was trimmed by 4 bases and V by 2 bases; bases with no gene match: 5. The CDR3 coding sequence is TGCGCCAGCAGCTTCGGAAGCGGGGGGGCAGAGACCCAGTACTTC. Protein sequence: CASSFGSGGAETQYF.

The rearrangement uses TRBV9 and TRBJ1-5; D not certain. The CDR3 is made up of 14 amino acids. V dropped 5 bases and J dropped 0 bases, with 9 bases sitting between them. In germline, CDR1 is SGDLS, CDR2 YYNGEE. In DNA, the CDR3 is TGTGCCAGCAGTAGAGGCGGTAGCAATCAGCCCCAGCATTTT. Translation gives CASSRGGSNQPQHF. Variable domain in full (rest from reference TRBV9 and TRBJ1-5): DSGVTQTPKHLITATGQRVTLRCSPRSGDLSVYWYQQSLDQGLQFLIQYYNGEERAKGNILERFSAQQFPDLHSELNLSSLELGDSALYFCASSRGGSNQPQHFGDGTRLSIL.

This clone showed up just once. The genes are TRBV6-5 and TRBJ1-1, with D possibly being TRBD1 (6 bases). There are 15 residues in the CDR3. Between the trimmed V and J ends, which lost 5 bases and 4 bases, there was a span of 17 bases. Germline-derived CDR1 and CDR2 are MNHEY and SVGAGI. The CDR3 DNA is TGTGCCAGCAGTACTCCAGGGGCTAGGAGCACTGAAGCTTTCTTT. Its protein product is CASSTPGARSTEAFF.

This clone was seen once. The chain combines TRBV19 with TRBJ1-1; unclear D gene. This CDR3 has 13 residues. Germline loops: CDR1 LNHDA, CDR2 SQIVND (reference sequence). With 6 bases removed from V and 4 bases from J, the gap between germline ends came to 12 bases. CDR3 sequence (DNA): TGTGCCAGTAGGACTCGGCCGTCCACTGAAGCTTTCTTT. Protein: CASRTRPSTEAFF. Combining the CDR3 with reference TRBV19 and TRBJ1-1 gives the whole variable domain DGGITQSPKYLFRKEGQNVTLSCEQNLNHDAMYWYRQDPGQGLRLIYYSQIVNDFQKGDIAEGYSVSREKKESFPLTVTSAQKNPTAFYLCASRTRPSTEAFFGQGTRLTVV.

The chain links TRBV6-6 to TRBJ1-5, with D tentatively TRBD1 (6 bases). Germline V CDR1 and CDR2: MNHNY, SVGAGI (reference sequence). Between the trimmed V and J ends, which lost 4 bases and 4 bases, there was a span of 11 bases. CDR3 length: 14 residues. For the CDR3, the DNA is TGTGCCAGCAGTTCCTTCGGACAGAATCAGCCCCAGCATTTT. As protein: CASSSFGQNQPQHF.

This chain uses TRBV18 with TRBJ1-6, with D possibly TRBD1 on 5 matching bases. CDR1 is KGHSH, CDR2 LQKENI, per germline. The ends were cut back, 4 bases at V and 8 bases at J, with 9 bases in the middle. The CDR3 sequence is 13 residues long. Written as DNA, the CDR3 is TGTGCCAGCTCACTAGGGGCCCATTCACCCCTCCACTTT. Translation: CASSLGAHSPLHF.

The chain is built from TRBV6-5 and TRBJ1-5; D ambiguous. The V gene's germline CDR1 is MNHEY and CDR2 SVGAGI. V was shortened by 5 bases and J by 7 bases, with 15 bases between the two germline ends. The CDR3 runs 14 residues. The CDR3 loop is CASSKTVITQPQHF. As DNA, the CDR3 is TGTGCCAGCAGTAAAACGGTTATCACCCAGCCCCAGCATTTT.

This chain joins TRBV7-9 and TRBJ1-4; 9 bases line up with TRBD1. The germline gives CDR1 SEHNR, CDR2 FQNEAQ (reference sequence). The CDR3 totals 14 residues. Unmatched junction bases numbered 5, after V lost 5 bases and J lost 7 bases. CDR3 coding DNA: TGTGCCAGCAGCCCAGGGGACAGGGCTGAAAAACTGTTTTTT. Protein product: CASSPGDRAEKLFF.

The chain combines TRBV6-1 with TRBJ2-1; the D is unclear. Trimming removed 2 bases at V and 3 bases at J, with 20 bases between. The CDR3 has 18 residues. The V gene's germline CDR1 is MNHNS and CDR2 SASEGT. The CDR3 bases are TGTGCCAGCAGTGAAAAAGTGCTGGCCAGACCCCTCTACAATGAGCAGTTCTTC. Translation gives CASSEKVLARPLYNEQFF.

The rearrangement links TRBV6-1 to TRBJ2-7; the match to TRBD1 covers 8 bases. With V trimmed by 3 bases and J by 5 bases, 6 bases remained unmatched. Germline-derived CDR1 and CDR2 are MNHNS and SASEGT. This CDR3 region has 14 residues. The CDR3 coding sequence is TGTGCCAGCAGTGAGTCGGACAGGGTACACGAGCAGTACTTC. It is translated as CASSESDRVHEQYF.

V is TRBV5-1 and J is TRBJ2-2; D not resolved. The CDR3 contains 15 residues. Trimming cost V 2 bases and J 5 bases, with 13 bases left between them. Germline loops: CDR1 SGHRS, CDR2 YFSETQ. The CDR3 sequence is CASSFSIVDTGELFF. The CDR3, as DNA: TGCGCCAGCAGCTTTTCAATTGTGGATACCGGGGAGCTGTTTTTT.

CDR3 nucleotide sequence: TGTGCCAGCAGCCTGTCCGCGGGGGGGGGCACAGATACGCAGTATTTT. The encoded protein is CASSLSAGGGTDTQYF. The rearrangement links TRBV9 to TRBJ2-3; TRBD2 agrees at 9 bases. V was pared by 4 bases and J by 1 base, with 7 bases of the junction left unmatched. The CDR3 has 16 residues. Germline CDR1 reads SGDLS; CDR2 reads YYNGEE. The whole variable domain, remainder taken from reference TRBV9 and TRBJ2-3, is DSGVTQTPKHLITATGQRVTLRCSPRSGDLSVYWYQQSLDQGLQFLIQYYNGEERAKGNILERFSAQQFPDLHSELNLSSLELGDSALYFCASSLSAGGGTDTQYFGPGTRLTVL.

V gene TRBV11-1 combines with J gene TRBJ1-2; 8 positions match TRBD1. J was trimmed by 3 bases and V by 5 bases; bases with no gene match: 2. This CDR3 region has 13 residues. Per germline, CDR1 SGHAT and CDR2 FQDESV (reference sequence). The CDR3 here is CASSPGQDYGYTF. DNA for the CDR3: TGTGCCAGCAGCCCGGGACAGGACTATGGCTACACCTTC.